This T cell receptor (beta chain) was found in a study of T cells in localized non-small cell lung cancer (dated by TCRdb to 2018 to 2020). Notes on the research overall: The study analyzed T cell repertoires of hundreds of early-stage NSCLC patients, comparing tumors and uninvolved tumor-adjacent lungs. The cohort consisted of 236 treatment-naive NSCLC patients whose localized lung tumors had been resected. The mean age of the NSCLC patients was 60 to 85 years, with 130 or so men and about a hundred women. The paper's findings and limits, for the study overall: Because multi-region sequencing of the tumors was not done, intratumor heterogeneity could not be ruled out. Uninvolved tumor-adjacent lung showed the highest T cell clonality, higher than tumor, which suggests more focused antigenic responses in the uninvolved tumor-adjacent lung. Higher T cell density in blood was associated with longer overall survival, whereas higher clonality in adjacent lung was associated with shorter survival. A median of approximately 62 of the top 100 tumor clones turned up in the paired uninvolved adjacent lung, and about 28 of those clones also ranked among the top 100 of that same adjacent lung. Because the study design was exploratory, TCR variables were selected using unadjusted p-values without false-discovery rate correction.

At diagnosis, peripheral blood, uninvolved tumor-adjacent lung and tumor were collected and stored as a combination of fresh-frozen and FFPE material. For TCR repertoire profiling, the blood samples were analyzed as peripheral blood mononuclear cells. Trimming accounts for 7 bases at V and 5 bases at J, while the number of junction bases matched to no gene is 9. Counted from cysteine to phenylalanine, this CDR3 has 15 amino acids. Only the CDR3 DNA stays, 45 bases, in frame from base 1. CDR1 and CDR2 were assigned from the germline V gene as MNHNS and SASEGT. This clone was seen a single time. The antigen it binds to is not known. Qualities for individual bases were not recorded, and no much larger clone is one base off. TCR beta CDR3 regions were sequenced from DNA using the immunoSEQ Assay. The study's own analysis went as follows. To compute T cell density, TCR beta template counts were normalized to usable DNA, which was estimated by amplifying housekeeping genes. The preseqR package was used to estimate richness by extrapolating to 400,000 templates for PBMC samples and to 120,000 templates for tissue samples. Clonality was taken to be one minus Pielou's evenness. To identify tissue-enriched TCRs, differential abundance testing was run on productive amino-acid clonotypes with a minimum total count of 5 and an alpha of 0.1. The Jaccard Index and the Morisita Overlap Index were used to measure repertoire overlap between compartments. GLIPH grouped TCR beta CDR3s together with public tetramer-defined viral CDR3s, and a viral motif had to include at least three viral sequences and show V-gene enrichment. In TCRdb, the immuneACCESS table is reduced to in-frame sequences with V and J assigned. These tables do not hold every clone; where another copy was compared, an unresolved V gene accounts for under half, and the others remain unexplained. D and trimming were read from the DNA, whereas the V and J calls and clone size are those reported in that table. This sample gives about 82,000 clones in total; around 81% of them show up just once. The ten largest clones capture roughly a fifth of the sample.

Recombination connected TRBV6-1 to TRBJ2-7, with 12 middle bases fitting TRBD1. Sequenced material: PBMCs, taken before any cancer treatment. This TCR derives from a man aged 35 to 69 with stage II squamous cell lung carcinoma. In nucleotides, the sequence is TGTGCCAGCATGGCCGGGACAGGGGGCATCCACGAGCAGTACTTC. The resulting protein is CASMAGTGGIHEQYF.